This T cell receptor beta chain was retrieved from a study of a mutant IDH1 vaccine in newly diagnosed glioma. Stated time point: week 11, during vaccination. The investigators gave 300 ug of mutant IDH1 20-mer peptide in each vaccine dose, together with topical imiquimod. This table comes from immunoSEQ multiplex PCR, and its TCRdb copy is limited to in-frame clones, with some not included. Of under 150,000 clones in the sample, 90% were seen once. V was shortened by 5 bases and J by 5 bases, with 7 bases between the two germline ends. The CDR3 totals 12 residues. Germline CDR1 reads MNHNS; CDR2 reads SASEGT. Regarding this clone: The antigen is not known.

The chain joins TRBV6-1 to TRBJ1-5; no reliable D call. Source: PBMCs, taken from a glioma patient whose treatment included an IDH1 peptide vaccine. This clonotype originated in a woman between 50 and 59 years old with glioma. The CDR3 DNA follows: TGTGCCAGCAGTCCGACCCATCAGCCCCAGCATTTT. Translation: CASSPTHQPQHF.